This T cell receptor beta chain was captured by sequencing in a study of shared clonotypes between healthy human individuals (dated by TCRdb to 2020 to 2021). As for the study more broadly: A few men and two women, aged 18 to 49 years, made up the cohort. For each donor, three plates each were used for CD4 naive and CD4 memory, two plates were used for CD8 naive, and one plate was used for CD8 memory. To estimate repertoire size and how much clonotypes are shared between individuals, the study performed deep sequencing of blood TCR repertoires from a handful of healthy adults. To increase sequencing depth and limit assay-specific biases, different laboratories used diverse techniques to prepare libraries and sequence TCR repertoires. Leukapheresis yielded between about 0.85 and 10 billion PBMCs per donor. Summary of the overall study and its limitations: Approximately 5% of naive CD4, 3.5% of naive CD8, approximately 2.2% of memory CD4, and approximately 0.39% of memory CD8 clonotypes were shared across four donors. Compared with non-shared clonotypes, the clonotypes found in all four sorted-subset donors had higher generation probabilities. Naive subsets generally had larger estimated clonotype richness than memory subsets did. The small number of donors limited the genetic and exposure-history diversity represented. Rarefaction of sorted-subset datasets indicated incomplete sequencing despite the large sequencing depth. Pairwise subsampling indicated that sequencing depth was expected to affect the degree of clonotype sharing among donors. Only blood was sampled, and tissue TCR repertoires likely differ from those in blood.

CD8 naive samples were obtained by positive selection for CCR7 among CD45RO-negative cells, yielding a CD45RA+CCR7+ population from which TemRA cells were excluded. The donors were healthy, HIV-negative adults who had no recently reported acute infections or vaccinations. All donors were Caucasian adults living in Nashville, Tennessee, USA. Blood was collected by leukapheresis, and PBMCs were isolated by Ficoll-Histopaque density gradient centrifugation and then cryopreserved in liquid nitrogen vapor phase. Purity and quantity of every magnetically sorted T cell population were checked by analytical flow cytometry. Genomic DNA was isolated from every sorted fraction and measured by UV absorbance on a Nanodrop 2000c. A word on this clone: The antigen this receptor binds is unknown. Base qualities are not provided; no much larger clone lies one nucleotide away.

Using the deep immunoSEQ assay, multiplex PCR amplified TCR CDR3 regions from genomic DNA. For each cell subset, the extracted genomic DNA was distributed evenly across all wells of several immunoSEQ 96-well plates, and each plate served as one replicate. Each replicate PCR for sorted subsets received roughly 0.2 ug genomic DNA, equal to 30,000 or so T cell genomes. Purified libraries were measured with a Qubit 3.0 fluorometer, size-checked on a Bioanalyzer 2100, and measured again with the KAPA Library Quantification kit. Every immunoSEQ 96-well plate was sequenced on a dedicated single-read 150-cycle Illumina NextSeq 550 flow cell. Regarding the original processing steps: Because the immunoSEQ output included only junctional sequences and no quality scores, the filtering could not be the same as the filtering used for full-length reads. Sequences were annotated with PyIR, a Python wrapper for IgBLAST v1.9, using IMGT germline references to assign V/J genes and CDR3. Reads were filtered out if the reads had weak V/J assignments (E-value above 1e-6), no CDR3, stop codons, out-of-frame junctions, or ambiguous translated residues. V3J clonotypes were defined as sequences sharing an identical inferred V gene, J gene, and CDR3 amino acid sequence. The percentage overlap between two repertoires was calculated by dividing the number of shared unique clonotypes by the size of the smaller repertoire. Richness of each repertoire was evaluated using RTK rarefaction, the Chao1 estimator, and Recon v2.1 estimates of unobserved clonotypes. OLGA was used to compute generation probabilities for all TCRbeta clonotypes that the gDNA method yielded from several donors. TCRdb mirrors the immuneACCESS table, restricted to in-frame sequences. Some clones are absent from its copies; in checked studies, under half trace to an unresolved V gene, and the reason for the others is unknown. V and J calls and clone size are as listed in that table; D and trimming were resolved from the DNA. The sample table shows around 1,900,000 clones, and about 94% are seen once. Clones ranked in the top ten supply more than 1.5% of the sample.

As encoded in the germline V gene (reference sequence), CDR1 is MNHEY while CDR2 is SMNVEV. The CDR3 starts with the cysteine, ends with the phenylalanine, and has 16 residues. Only the CDR3 region is kept as DNA, spanning 48 bases read in frame from base 1. The junction shows trimming of 4 bases on V and 1 base on J, and the gene matches do not reach 9 bases of it. The sequence is built from TRBV27 and TRBJ2-5; TRBD1 fits 7 bases in the junction. Material: naive CD8+ T cells from PBMCs. Taken with the paper, the label for cell subset or site translates to: CD45RA+CCR7+. This TCR came from a young man in good health. Some clones in this sample may be carry-over from other donors' samples. The nucleotides read TGTGCCAGCAGTTCGCGGACAGGAATTACCCAAGAGACCCAGTACTTC. The encoded protein is CASSSRTGITQETQYF.